Here is one T cell receptor beta chain with its context. Method: immunoSEQ multiplex PCR; TCRdb's copy keeps in-frame clones and lacks some. The profile shows roughly 140,000 clones, over 80% of them singletons. The data stem from a study of T cell responses to AZD1222 COVID-19 vaccine. Per the germline V gene, CDR1 is DFQATT and CDR2 is SNEGSKA (reference sequence). The V end was cut by 3 bases, the J end by 10 bases, with 12 bases between. The CDR3 is 11 residues long. The clonotype was recovered from an adult who received the AZD1222 COVID-19 vaccine. This chain joins TRBV20-1 and TRBJ1-1; the D gene is possibly TRBD1 (5 bases). This specimen was peripheral blood, taken 28 days after the second AZD1222 dose. The CDR3 DNA is TGCAGTGCTAGCTCAGGGCCGGGAGCTTTCTTT. This gives the protein CSASSGPGAFF.